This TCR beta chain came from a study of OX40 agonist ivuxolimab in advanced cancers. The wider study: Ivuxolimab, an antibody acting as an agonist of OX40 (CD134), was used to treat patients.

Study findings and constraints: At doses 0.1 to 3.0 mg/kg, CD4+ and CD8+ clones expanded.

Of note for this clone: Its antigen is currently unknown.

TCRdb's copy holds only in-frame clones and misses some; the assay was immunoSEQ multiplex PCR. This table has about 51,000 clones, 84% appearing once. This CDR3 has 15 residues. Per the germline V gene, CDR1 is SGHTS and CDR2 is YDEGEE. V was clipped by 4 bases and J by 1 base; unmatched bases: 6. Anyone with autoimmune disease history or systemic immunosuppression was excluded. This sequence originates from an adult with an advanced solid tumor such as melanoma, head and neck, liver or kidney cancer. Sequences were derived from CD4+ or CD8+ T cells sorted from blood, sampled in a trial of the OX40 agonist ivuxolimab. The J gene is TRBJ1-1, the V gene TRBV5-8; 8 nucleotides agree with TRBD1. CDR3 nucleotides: TGTGCCAGCAGCCTTCGGACAGGGAGGAACACTGAAGCTTTCTTT. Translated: CASSLRTGRNTEAFF.